This T cell receptor beta chain was observed in a study of identical twins. A remark on this clonotype: A much larger clone sits a single nucleotide away, making a read error possible.

MiXCR was run by TCRdb on the 5' RACE reads, yielding one entry per CDR3 protein. The table records around 1.7 million distinct CDR3 sequences, about 32% of them present only once. CDR3 size: 13 residues. CDR1 and CDR2 (germline): SNHLY, FYNNEI. V gave up 5 bases and J gave up 1 base, with 7 bases separating them. The specimen was cord blood. This receptor was obtained from a newborn girl in good health. The chain links TRBV2 to TRBJ2-3; D might be TRBD2 (6 bases). The CDR3 nucleotides are TGTGCCAGCAGTAGGGAGGGCACAGATACGCAGTATTTT. Its protein product is CASSREGTDTQYF.